The present T cell receptor beta chain was sequenced within a study of OX40 agonist ivuxolimab in advanced cancers. Across the whole study: Participants could have had prior anti-PD-1, anti-PD-L1 or anti-CTLA-4 therapy, and about 40% had some.

Germline lookup yields CDR1 MNHEY and CDR2 SMNVEV (reference sequence). The CDR3 sequence is 13 residues long. V lost 5 bases and J 4 bases, leaving 8 bases between the germline ends. Baseline, cycle 4 day 1, and cycle 7 day 1 were the blood sampling points. Clones were read by immunoSEQ multiplex PCR, and TCRdb kept only the in-frame ones, dropping some. This sample has tens of thousands of clones, with around 90% found just once. The TCR sequence derives from an adult with an advanced solid tumor such as melanoma, head and neck, liver or kidney cancer. This chain connects TRBV27 to TRBJ2-2, with D tentatively TRBD2 (6 bases). Specimen: CD4+ or CD8+ T cells sorted from blood, collected in a trial of the OX40 agonist ivuxolimab. The CDR3 region has the DNA TGTGCCAGCAGTGGGAGGAGCACCGGGGAGCTGTTTTTT. This sequence encodes CASSGRSTGELFF.